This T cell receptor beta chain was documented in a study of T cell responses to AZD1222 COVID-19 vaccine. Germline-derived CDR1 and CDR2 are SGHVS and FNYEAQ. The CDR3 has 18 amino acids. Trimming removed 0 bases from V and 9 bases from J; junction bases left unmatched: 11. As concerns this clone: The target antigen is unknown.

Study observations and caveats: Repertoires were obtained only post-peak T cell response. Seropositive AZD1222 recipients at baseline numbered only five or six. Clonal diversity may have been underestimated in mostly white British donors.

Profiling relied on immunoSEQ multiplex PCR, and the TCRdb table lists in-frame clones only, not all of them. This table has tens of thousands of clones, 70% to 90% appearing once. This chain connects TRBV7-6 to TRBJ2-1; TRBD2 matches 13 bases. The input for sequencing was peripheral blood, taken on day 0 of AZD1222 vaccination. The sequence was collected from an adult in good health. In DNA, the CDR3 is TGTGCCAGCAGCTTAGCTTTCGGAACTAGCGGGAGGGCCCCTGAGCAGTTCTTC. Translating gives CASSLAFGTSGRAPEQFF.